These 9 T cell receptor beta chains share one sample of origin, sequenced in a study of T cell responses to AZD1222 COVID-19 vaccine. Libraries were prepared by immunoSEQ multiplex PCR; TCRdb keeps only in-frame clonotypes and omits some of them. The sample lists 100,000 to 150,000 clones, roughly nine tenths occurring once. The source material was peripheral blood, sampled on day 0 of AZD1222 vaccination. These TCRs come from an adult in good health.

V gene TRBV5-1 combines with J gene TRBJ2-7, with D perhaps matching TRBD1 or TRBD2 (5 bases each). Germline V gene data show CDR1 as SGHRS and CDR2 as YFSETQ. The CDR3 consists of 14 residues. V lost 0 bases and J 6 bases, leaving 13 bases between the germline ends. The CDR3 nucleotides read TGCGCCAGCAGCTTGGATCCGGGGCGGCGCGAGCAGTACTTC. Translating it yields CASSLDPGRREQYF.

The chain is built from TRBV9 and TRBJ2-1; the D gene is possibly TRBD1 (7 bases). The CDR3 totals 18 residues. V lost 3 bases and J lost 7, with 26 bases in between. CDR1 SGDLS and CDR2 YYNGEE come from the germline V gene. Here the CDR3 reads CASSEIPAGGSRWNEQFF. The CDR3 bases are TGTGCCAGCAGCGAAATCCCAGCAGGGGGGAGTCGATGGAATGAGCAGTTCTTC.

This chain links TRBV13 with TRBJ2-6, with 11 positions matching TRBD2. This CDR3 is built from 17 residues. Germline V gene sequence: CDR1 PRHDT, CDR2 FYEKMQ (reference sequence). Trimming took 8 bases from V and 0 from J; bases not matched to a gene: 6. The chain's CDR3 is CASSGTSGLSGANVLTF. The CDR3 coding sequence is TGTGCCAGCTCCGGGACTAGCGGACTCTCTGGGGCCAACGTCCTGACTTTC.

J is TRBJ1-4 and V is TRBV9, with D possibly matching TRBD1 (5 bases). This CDR3 has 15 amino acids. V was cut by 0 bases and J by 7 bases, with 13 bases left in between. The germline gives CDR1 SGDLS, CDR2 YYNGEE. CDR3 in amino acids: CASSVAAGRGEKLFF. The CDR3 region has the DNA TGTGCCAGCAGCGTAGCGGCAGGGAGAGGTGAAAAACTGTTTTTT. The complete variable domain, with remaining parts taken from reference TRBV9 and TRBJ1-4, reads DSGVTQTPKHLITATGQRVTLRCSPRSGDLSVYWYQQSLDQGLQFLIQYYNGEERAKGNILERFSAQQFPDLHSELNLSSLELGDSALYFCASSVAAGRGEKLFFGSGTQLSVL.

The J gene is TRBJ1-2, the V gene TRBV7-8; no clear D gene. Trimming took 1 base from V and 4 from J, leaving 10 bases between them. This CDR3 is 14 amino acids long. CDR1 and CDR2 from the germline V gene are SGHVS and FQNEAQ. The CDR3 DNA reads TGTGCCAGCAGCTTAGGACCCGGCGGCTATGGCTACACCTTC. This encodes CASSLGPGGYGYTF.

The gene calls are TRBV6-5 and TRBJ1-2; D may be TRBD1 (6 bases). Per germline, CDR1 MNHEY and CDR2 SVGAGI. This CDR3 comprises 13 residues. Trimming took 6 bases from V and 1 from J, leaving 9 bases between them. The CDR3 loop reads CASRQGFNYGYTF. CDR3 nucleotide sequence: TGTGCCAGCAGACAGGGTTTTAACTATGGCTACACCTTC.

The chain employs TRBV4-2 and TRBJ2-1; no firm D call. Trimming shortened V by 0 bases and J by 8 bases, and 5 bases separated the two germline ends. The CDR3 consists of 12 residues. Germline CDR1 reads LGHNA; CDR2 reads YNFKEQ. CDR3 DNA: TGTGCCAGCAGCCAAGATGGGGATGAGCAGTTCTTC. It specifies CASSQDGDEQFF.

This clone was observed a single time. The chain has TRBV7-3 and TRBJ2-3; 10 nucleotides agree with TRBD2. The CDR3 is 16 residues long. The V gene's germline CDR1 is SGHTA and CDR2 FQGTGA. J was trimmed by 6 bases and V by 5 bases; bases with no gene match: 11. This chain's CDR3 is CASSPRRSGRWDTQYF. The CDR3 DNA is TGTGCCAGCAGCCCCCGTCGTAGCGGGAGGTGGGATACGCAGTATTTT.

This rearrangement joins TRBV29-1 to TRBJ1-2; D is ambiguous. Germline CDR1 SQVTM, CDR2 ANQGSEA. Trimming shortened V by 0 bases and J by 6 bases, and 17 bases separated the two germline ends. The CDR3 sequence is 15 residues long. In DNA, the CDR3 is TGCAGCGTTGAAGATGGACTCCGACCTGGAGATGGCTACACCTTC. Residues: CSVEDGLRPGDGYTF.